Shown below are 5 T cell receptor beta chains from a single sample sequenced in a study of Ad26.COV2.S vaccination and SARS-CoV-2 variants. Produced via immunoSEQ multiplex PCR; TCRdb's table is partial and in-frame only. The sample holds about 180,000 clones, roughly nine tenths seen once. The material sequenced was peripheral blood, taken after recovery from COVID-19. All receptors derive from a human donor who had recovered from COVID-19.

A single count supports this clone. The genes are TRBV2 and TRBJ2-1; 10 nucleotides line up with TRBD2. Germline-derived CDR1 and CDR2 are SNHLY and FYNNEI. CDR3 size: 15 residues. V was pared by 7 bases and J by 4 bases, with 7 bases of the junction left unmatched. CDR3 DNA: TGTGCCAGCATTCAGGGGACTAGCGCATACAATGAGCAGTTCTTC. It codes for CASIQGTSAYNEQFF.

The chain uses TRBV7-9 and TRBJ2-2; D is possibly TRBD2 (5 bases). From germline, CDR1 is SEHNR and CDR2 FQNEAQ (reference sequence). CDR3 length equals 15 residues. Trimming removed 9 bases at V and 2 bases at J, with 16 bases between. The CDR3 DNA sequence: TGTGCCAGATCGGGTGCGGGTACTAACACCGGGGAGCTGTTTTTT. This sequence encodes CARSGAGTNTGELFF.

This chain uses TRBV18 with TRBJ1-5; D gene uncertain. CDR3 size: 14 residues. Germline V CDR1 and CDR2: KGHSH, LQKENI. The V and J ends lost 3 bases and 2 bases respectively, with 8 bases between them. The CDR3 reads CASSPGVGNQPQHF. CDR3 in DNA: TGTGCCAGCTCACCTGGGGTCGGCAATCAGCCCCAGCATTTT.

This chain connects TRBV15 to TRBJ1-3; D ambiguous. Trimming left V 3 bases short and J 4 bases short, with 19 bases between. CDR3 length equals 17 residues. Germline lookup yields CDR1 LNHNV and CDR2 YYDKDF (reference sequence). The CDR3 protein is CATSSPEGRLGGNTIYF. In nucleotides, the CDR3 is TGTGCCACCAGCAGCCCCGAGGGAAGGCTAGGAGGAAACACCATATATTTT.

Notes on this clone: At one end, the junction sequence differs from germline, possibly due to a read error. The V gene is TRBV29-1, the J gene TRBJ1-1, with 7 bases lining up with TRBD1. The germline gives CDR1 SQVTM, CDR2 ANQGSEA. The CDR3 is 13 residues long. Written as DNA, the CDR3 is TGCAGCGCTGAACAGGGGTTGAACACTGAAGCTTTCTTT. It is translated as CSAEQGLNTEAFF.